This TCR beta chain appears in the sequencing data of a study of beta chain features in type 1 diabetes (dated by TCRdb to 2017 to 2018). Study-level background: Mean age, gender distribution, total cell number and subset yield did not differ between patients and healthy donors. Regulatory and stem cell-like memory subsets were isolated from only 8 patients and about eight healthy donors, whereas naive and central memory subsets came from all 30 or so donors. The study compared TCRB repertoires of sorted circulating CD4+ T cell subsets between recently diagnosed type 1 diabetes patients and matched healthy donors. A total of roughly 98,000,000 sorted cells were examined across all samples, and RNA yield correlated strongly with the number of cells per subset. Study-wide findings and limitations: At VDJ recombination sites, patients with type 1 diabetes made fewer insertions and deleted more nucleotides, a pattern implying thymic rearrangement abnormalities. Type 1 diabetes patients showed a moderate but significant shortening of TCRB CDR3 length in all four CD4+ subsets. Because small numbers of individuals were included in the HLA sub-analyses, any influence of HLA type on TCRB rearrangement was left unresolved. The naive, central memory and regulatory TCRB repertoires appeared to resemble one another more closely among patients than among healthy donors. Because cDNA was sequenced instead of genomic DNA, activated cells with high expression could be over-represented, although the groups did not differ in activation or CD3 levels. Shorter templates might have been favored by PCR, but patient and control samples were amplified and corrected together, so both groups would have been affected equally by any skew.

From each donor, a single peripheral blood sample of approximately 110 mL on average was drawn into heparinised tubes. A BD FACSAria II was used to sort naive, central memory, regulatory and stem cell-like memory CD4+ T cells with a panel that included CD45RO, CCR7, CD25, CD127, CD95 and CD27. A purity above 95% was achieved for all sorted populations. PBMCs were isolated right away by Lymphoprep density gradient centrifugation and were stained directly, without culture. Samples were stained and sorted in pairs, with one healthy donor and one patient per experiment, so that batch effects were minimized. The entire amount of isolated RNA was reverse transcribed using the High Capacity cDNA Reverse Transcription Kit, so the sequenced TCRB transcripts were expressed ones. Deep immunoSEQ sequencing was applied to naive, central memory and regulatory T cell samples, giving an average of about 3.57 million total reads per sample. Sorted cells were lysed in RLT buffer and RNA was extracted with DNase-treated RNeasy Micro or Mini kits, depending on cell number. To prevent cross-contamination, each cell subset was processed individually, whereas patient and healthy donor samples were processed jointly. The immunoSEQ multiplex PCR was used to amplify TCRB sequences from cDNA, yielding 87-bp fragments that span the CDR3 region. Sequencing of the amplicons was done on the Illumina HiSeq platform. As for the original processing: PCR bias was corrected computationally using synthetic template baselines, and reads within Hamming distance 2 were collapsed, with unmergeable singletons discarded. Reads were aligned against IMGT so that V, D and J genes, CDR3 length and insertions or deletions at six rearrangement sites could be assigned. Within each subset, clonotype counts were normalized to sorted cell number, after which true diversity and Gini coefficients were computed with the tcR R package. The overlap coefficient, calculated on TCRB nucleotide sequences, was used to quantify repertoire sharing. As a proxy for the pre-selection repertoire, out-of-frame TCRB sequences from naive cells were analyzed. The table was pulled from immuneACCESS by TCRdb, which kept in-frame rearrangements only. Such tables lose some clones; where checked, under half of the loss comes from unresolved V genes, and the rest has no known cause. V, J and clone size derive from that table, while D and trimming were established from the DNA sequence. This sample holds some 200,000 clones; roughly 16% were observed only once. The ten largest clones take up about 0.092% of the sample.

With respect to this clone: Its antigen remains unidentified. No quality values exist for individual bases; no much larger clone is one base distant.

Trimming leaves V shorter by 6 bases and J shorter by 5 bases, with the junction holding 5 bases beyond the gene matches. CDR1 and CDR2, looked up from the germline V gene, are SQVTM and ANQGSEA. Spanning cysteine to phenylalanine, the CDR3 consists of 14 amino acids. Just the 42-base CDR3 DNA is kept, in frame starting at base 1. The clonotype comes from a man aged 25 to 40 with type 1 diabetes. Material for sequencing was naive CD4+ T cells from blood. Taken with the paper, the label for cell subset or site translates to: true naive CD4+ T cells. The rearrangement combines TRBV29-1 with TRBJ2-1; 12 bases in the junction line up with TRBD2. The CDR3 protein is CSVLGLAGHNEQFF. The bases read TGCAGCGTCCTGGGACTAGCGGGTCACAATGAGCAGTTCTTC.